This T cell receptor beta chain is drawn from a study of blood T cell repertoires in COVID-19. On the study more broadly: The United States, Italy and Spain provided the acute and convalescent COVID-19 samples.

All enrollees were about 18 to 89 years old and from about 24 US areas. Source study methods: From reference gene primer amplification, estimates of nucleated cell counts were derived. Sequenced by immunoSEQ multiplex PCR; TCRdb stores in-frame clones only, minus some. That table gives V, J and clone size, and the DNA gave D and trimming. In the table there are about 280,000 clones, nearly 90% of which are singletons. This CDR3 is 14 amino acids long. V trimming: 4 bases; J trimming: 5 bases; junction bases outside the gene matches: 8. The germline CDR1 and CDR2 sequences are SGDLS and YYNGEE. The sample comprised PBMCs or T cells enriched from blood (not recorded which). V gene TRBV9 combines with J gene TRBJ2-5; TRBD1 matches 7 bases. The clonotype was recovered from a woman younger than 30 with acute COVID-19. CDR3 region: CASSRADREETQYF. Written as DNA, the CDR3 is TGTGCCAGCAGCCGCGCCGACAGGGAGGAGACCCAGTACTTC.